The sequence of this TCR beta chain was determined in a study of shared T cell receptors in the human thymus (dated by TCRdb to the early 2020s). About the study as a whole: The study examined how self-reactive, shared T-cell receptor alpha chains are generated in the human thymus.

Receptor libraries were prepared by the immunoSEQ multiplex PCR assay. The source is immuneACCESS, and TCRdb retained only in-frame sequences with V and J called. Part of the clones is not carried over; for the studies checked, unresolved V genes explain less than half of this, and the remainder is unexplained. The sample table holds roughly 660,000 clones, of which 70% to 90% were seen once. Clones ranked in the top ten supply about 0.01% of the sample. The CDR3 measures 13 amino acids from cysteine to phenylalanine. Only the CDR3 portion is preserved as DNA: 39 bases, with reading frame beginning at the first base. CDR1 GTSNPN and CDR2 SVGIG were looked up in the germline V gene (reference sequence). At the junction V is shortened by 8 bases and J by 7 bases, with 20 bases in between. Comment on this clone: Its antigen is not yet known. No clone much larger than this one lies a single base away; base qualities are absent.

The same sample was also studied in work on human thymus T cells. In that second paper, the authors write: Immunologically healthy infants undergoing open corrective cardiac surgery for congenital heart defects in Finland were used as donors. Thymus tissue was collected as surgical resects that were removed during corrective cardiac surgery. V and J gene segment usage appeared biased in both thymic and peripheral blood repertoires. The related research found that thymic TCR repertoires overlapped highly between unrelated individuals. The study used eight infant thymus samples plus four related peripheral blood samples to characterize TCR alpha and beta repertoires. The cohort included about six male and two female infants, with donor ages spanning 7 to 244 days. Thymocytes were mechanically released from the tissue and were stored as pellets of 10-30 million cells at -70 degrees C. A QIAsymphony instrument was used to extract genomic DNA from the frozen cell pellets. The immunoSEQ multiplex PCR assay was used to amplify the TCRB and TCRAD loci from a standardized amount of quality-controlled genomic DNA. The amplicons spanned the V(D)J region and were long enough to cover the CDR3 and allow V and J genes to be identified. The amplicons were sequenced on an Illumina platform via the commercial immunoSEQ service. Corrections for primer bias and sequencing errors followed previously described methods, while TCRAD and TCRB definitions were based on the IMGT database. immunoSEQ Analyzer 3.0 and VDJTools were used for repertoire analysis, which covered basic statistics, V/J segment usage, diversity estimates, rarefaction and pairwise overlap. To estimate diversity, the Chao1, ChaoE, Efron-Thisted, Shannon and inverse Simpson indices were applied, and diversity was also estimated on datasets down-sampled to the smallest sample. Repertoire overlap was determined by strict matching of CDR3 nucleotide sequence, V gene and J gene, and Jaccard-based multidimensional scaling clustering was applied. Thymus samples yielded on average approximately 840,000 unique TCRB clonotypes, compared with roughly 80,000 from blood samples.

Rearrangement joined TRBV30 to TRBJ1-2; 5 matching bases give a weak D call of TRBD1. The source of this sequence is a boy under two years old with a congenital heart defect. Donor details come from another sample of the same person, matched by shared clones. Sequencing was performed on thymocytes. The nucleotides read TGTGCCCGCCTCCGGGACTCAGAGGGTGGCTACACCTTC. It encodes CARLRDSEGGYTF.